This entry describes one T cell receptor (beta chain). V was clipped by 1 base and J by 2 bases; unmatched bases: 5. CDR3 length equals 16 residues. From germline, CDR1 is SQVTM and CDR2 ANQGSEA. This entry is derived from a study of OX40 agonist ivuxolimab in advanced cancers. Sequencing used immunoSEQ multiplex PCR; TCRdb keeps in-frame clones, though not all of them. The table lists about 80,000 clones, around 92% of them singletons. Autoimmune disease history or systemic immunosuppression was exclusionary. The receptor was derived from an adult with an advanced solid tumor such as melanoma, head and neck, liver or kidney cancer. The rearrangement links TRBV29-1 to TRBJ2-5; 12 bases agree with TRBD2. The specimen was CD4+ or CD8+ T cells sorted from blood, collected in a trial of the OX40 agonist ivuxolimab. The CDR3 sequence: CSVEGTSGDLQETQYF. CDR3 sequence (DNA): TGCAGCGTTGAAGGGACTAGCGGGGATCTTCAAGAGACCCAGTACTTC.